These 5 T cell receptor beta chains were sequenced from one sample in a study of Ad26.COV2.S vaccination and SARS-CoV-2 variants. Method: immunoSEQ multiplex PCR; TCRdb's copy keeps in-frame clones and lacks some. The sample has nearly 400,000 clones; 70% to 90% are singletons. Treatment reported: approximately 18 received Ad26.COV2.S at low or high dose, single or two shots; roughly five received placebo; per-sample allocation not given. The study sampled participants on day 63 after the first vaccine or placebo injection. The sequenced sample was peripheral blood, obtained in a trial of Ad26.COV2.S vaccine versus placebo. The receptors were sampled from a person aged 18-60 years who received the Ad26.COV2.S COVID-19 vaccine or a placebo.

A single count supports this clone. The chain is built from TRBV29-1 and TRBJ2-1, with unresolved D. Germline-derived CDR1 and CDR2 are SQVTM and ANQGSEA. The CDR3 spans 11 residues. The V and J ends lost 7 bases and 8 bases respectively, with 12 bases between them. The DNA of the CDR3 is TGCAGCGCGTGCTATGGTGATGAGCAGTTCTTC. This encodes CSACYGDEQFF.

This clone occurred a few times. V gene TRBV3-1 (or the pseudogene TRBV3-2) combines with J gene TRBJ1-3, with unresolved D. The CDR3 is made up of 13 amino acids. The germline CDR1 and CDR2 sequences are LGHDT and YNNKEL (reference sequence). Trimming stripped 6 bases from V and 0 bases from J, with 6 bases between. In nucleotides, the CDR3 is TGTGCCAGCAGAGGCAGCTCTGGAAACACCATATATTTT. Encoded protein: CASRGSSGNTIYF.

The genes are TRBV5-1 and TRBJ2-7, with TRBD2 as a possible D gene (6 bases). V dropped 6 bases and J dropped 7 bases, with 20 bases sitting between them. There are 14 residues in the CDR3. CDR1 and CDR2 (germline): SGHRS, YFSETQ. The CDR3 here is CASKGDSAGGEQYF. CDR3 DNA: TGCGCCAGCAAAGGGGACTCCGCTGGAGGGGAGCAGTACTTC.

The DNA for the CDR3 is TGTGCCAGCAGCTTCGCTAGCGTGTATCCGTACGAGCAGTACTTC. Translation gives CASSFASVYPYEQYF. The chain has TRBV5-6 and TRBJ2-7; maybe TRBD2 (6 bases). Germline V gene sequence: CDR1 SGHDT, CDR2 YYEEEE. V was shortened by 2 bases and J by 4 bases, with 16 bases between the two germline ends. There are 15 residues in the CDR3.

About this clone: The same CDR3 is also encoded by other DNA sequences in this sample. The rearrangement links TRBV30 to TRBJ1-5, with TRBD1 as a possible D gene (5 bases). The CDR3 contains 13 residues. CDR1 and CDR2 from the germline V gene are GTSNPN and SVGIG (reference sequence). V lost 0 bases to trimming and J lost 4 bases, with 7 bases between them. CDR3 residues: CAWSVRGNQPQHF. CDR3 in DNA: TGTGCCTGGAGTGTACGGGGGAATCAGCCCCAGCATTTT.